A single T cell receptor beta chain is shown here with its context. This record belongs to a study of shared clonotypes between healthy human individuals. This table comes from immunoSEQ multiplex PCR, and its TCRdb copy is limited to in-frame clones, with some not included. The repertoire consists of about half a million clones, with 81% occurring once and the leading ten covering roughly 12%. With 3 bases clipped from V and 6 bases from J, the junction kept 6 bases outside the gene matches. CDR1 and CDR2 (germline): LNHDA, SQIVND (reference sequence). The CDR3 is 15 amino acids. This receptor was obtained from a woman in her thirties or forties in good health. Some clones in this sample may be carry-over from other donors' samples. The chain has TRBV19 and TRBJ2-7; 12 nucleotides align to TRBD1. The source material was PBMCs. CDR3 bases: TGTGCCAGTAGTATTGTGGGACAGGGGGCGCGCGAGCAGTACTTC. It codes for CASSIVGQGAREQYF.